The 19 T cell receptor beta chains presented below share a single source sample, sequenced in a study of blood T cells in healthy people across ages. Then a second PCR, running about 7 to 11 cycles, was carried out with a sample-barcoded 5' primer and a J-beta primer mix. From the 5' RACE reads, TCRdb called clonotypes with MiXCR, one entry per CDR3 protein. The data contain around 970,000 distinct CDR3 sequences, about 51% of them singletons. The sequenced material came from blood. These receptors all stem from an older woman in good health.

In regard to this clonotype: One end of the junction varies from germline; a read error may be responsible. This sequence joins TRBV9 and TRBJ1-2, with D unresolved. The CDR3 sequence is 15 residues long. Germline loops: CDR1 SGDLS, CDR2 YYNGEE. CDR3 protein: CASSVGSLANCGYTF. As DNA, the CDR3 is TGTGCCAGCAGCGTGGGAAGCCTAGCTAACTGTGGCTACACCTTC.

This chain connects TRBV4-2 to TRBJ1-2; D not resolved. This CDR3 comprises 13 residues. CDR1 and CDR2 from the germline V gene are LGHNA and YNFKEQ. The ends were cut back, 1 base at V and 8 bases at J, with 11 bases in the middle. CDR3 amino acids: CASSQGAIRGYTF. CDR3 in DNA: TGTGCCAGCAGCCAAGGGGCGATTCGAGGCTACACCTTC.

Of note for this clonotype: The junction departs from germline at one end; a sequencing error may be responsible. The chain joins TRBV28 to TRBJ2-7; D may be TRBD2 (6 bases). The CDR3 extends over 15 amino acids. Germline CDR1 MDHEN, CDR2 SYDVKM. The CDR3 DNA is TGTGCAAGCAGTTTGATACGGGGGAGCTCCCACGAGCAGTACTTC. Its translation is CASSLIRGSSHEQYF.

This clonotype was recorded once. The J gene is TRBJ2-3, the V gene TRBV20-1; 11 bases map to TRBD2. The CDR3 loop spans 19 amino acids. Germline CDR1 is DFQATT and CDR2 is SNEGSKA (reference sequence). V was pared by 0 bases and J by 3 bases, with 14 bases of the junction left unmatched. The CDR3, as DNA: TGCAGTGCTAGAGATATGGGTCGTAGTAGCGGGAGGGGTACAGATACGCAGTATTTT. This translates into CSARDMGRSSGRGTDTQYF.

The J gene is TRBJ2-7, the V gene TRBV6-2 or TRBV6-3, with D uncertain. This CDR3 has 15 residues. Germline-derived CDR1 and CDR2 are MNHEY and SVGEGT. Deletions cut 6 bases from V and 3 bases from J, with 18 bases between. This CDR3 reads CASSPASFGVYEQYF. CDR3 DNA: TGTGCCAGCAGCCCCGCAAGTTTCGGAGTCTACGAGCAGTACTTC.

The rearrangement joins TRBV15 to TRBJ2-7; D gene ambiguous. TRBJ2-5 matches the DNA end more closely, so the J call is doubtful. Germline V gives CDR1 LNHNV, CDR2 YYDKDF (reference sequence). The CDR3 runs to 12 residues. CDR3: CATSRDTQTQYF. The CDR3 DNA follows: TGTGCCACCAGCAGAGATACTCAGACCCAGTACTTC.

V usage is TRBV20-1 and J usage is TRBJ2-1; tentatively, D is TRBD2 (6 bases). The CDR3 runs to 13 residues. V shed 7 bases and J shed 0 bases, with 10 bases lying between them. Germline loops: CDR1 DFQATT, CDR2 SNEGSKA (reference sequence). DNA of the CDR3: TGCAGTGGGGTGCGGGACTCCTACAATGAGCAGTTCTTC. Translated: CSGVRDSYNEQFF.

J is TRBJ2-7 and V is TRBV6-1; 10 bases map to TRBD1. The J call may be faulty, since TRBJ2-5 better matches the DNA end. Germline CDR1 MNHNS, CDR2 SASEGT. The CDR3 covers 16 residues. CDR3 DNA sequence: TGTGCCAGCAGAGGACGGGACAGGGGATACCAAGAGACCCAGTACTTC. Translation gives CASRGRDRGYQETQYF.

This clonotype was seen just once. This chain links TRBV5-6 with TRBJ1-2, with D uncertain. The CDR3 length is 15 residues. Germline CDR1 is SGHDT and CDR2 is YYEEEE. Trimming left V 6 bases short and J 2 bases short, with 17 bases between. The CDR3 sequence is CASTSLIGVNYGYTF. DNA of the CDR3: TGTGCCAGCACCAGTTTGATTGGGGTGAACTATGGCTACACCTTC.

This clonotype was found many times. The genes are TRBV27 and TRBJ2-1; 7 nucleotides line up with TRBD2. V was clipped by 4 bases and J by 8 bases; unmatched bases: 2. This CDR3 has 12 amino acids. Per germline, CDR1 MNHEY and CDR2 SMNVEV (reference sequence). CDR3 in DNA: TGTGCCAGCAGTTACGGGAGGCATGAGCAGTTCTTC. It is translated as CASSYGRHEQFF.

This clonotype was seen only a few times. The chain carries TRBV5-1 and TRBJ2-1, with unresolved D. From germline, CDR1 is SGHRS and CDR2 YFSETQ. The germline V and J ends were trimmed by 3 bases and 8 bases, with 12 bases remaining between them. This CDR3 contains 13 residues. In DNA form, the CDR3 reads TGCGCCAGCAGCTGGGCACCGCTCGATGAGCAGTTCTTC. Amino acid sequence: CASSWAPLDEQFF. Full variable domain (missing parts from reference TRBV5-1 and TRBJ2-1): KAGVTQTPRYLIKTRGQQVTLSCSPISGHRSVSWYQQTPGQGLQFLFEYFSETQRNKGNFPGRFSGRQFSNSRSEMNVSTLELGDSALYLCASSWAPLDEQFFGPGTRLTVL.

The table lists this clonotype with a few counts. The chain has TRBV6-2 or TRBV6-3 and TRBJ2-5, with D possibly being TRBD1 (5 bases). Gene TRBJ2-7 matches the end of the DNA better, so the J call may be wrong. The CDR3 totals 13 residues. Looked up from germline, CDR1 is MNHEY and CDR2 is SVGEGT. The CDR3 nucleotides read TGTGCCAGCAGCGAGGACATCCTCTACGAGCAGTACTTC. Amino acids: CASSEDILYEQYF.

This clonotype was seen a handful of times. The chain links TRBV15 to TRBJ2-2, with 14 nucleotides matching TRBD2. Unmatched junction bases numbered 10, after V lost 2 bases and J lost 2 bases. Germline-derived CDR1 and CDR2 are LNHNV and YYDKDF (reference sequence). CDR3 length: 20 residues. CDR3 in amino acids: CATSRPTSGRALLNTGELFF. In DNA, the CDR3 is TGTGCCACCAGCAGACCGACTAGCGGGAGGGCGCTACTTAACACCGGGGAGCTGTTTTTT. Full variable domain (remainder filled in from reference TRBV15 and TRBJ2-2): DAMVIQNPRYQVTQFGKPVTLSCSQTLNHNVMYWYQQKSSQAPKLLFHYYDKDFNNEADTPDNFQSRRPNTSFCFLDIRSPGLGDTAMYLCATSRPTSGRALLNTGELFFGEGSRLTVL.

This clonotype has a handful of counts. The genes are TRBV28 and TRBJ2-4; 9 nucleotides agree with TRBD2. Germline V gene lookup returns CDR1 MDHEN and CDR2 SYDVKM. The CDR3 is 16 amino acids. V shed 1 base and J 4 bases; nucleotides not matched to a gene: 5. The CDR3 here is CASSLSTSGQKNIQYF. The CDR3 DNA follows: TGTGCCAGCAGTTTATCGACTAGCGGACAAAAAAACATTCAGTACTTC. Combining the CDR3 with reference TRBV28 and TRBJ2-4 gives the whole variable domain DVKVTQSSRYLVKRTGEKVFLECVQDMDHENMFWYRQDPGLGLRLIYFSYDVKMKEKGDIPEGYSVSREKKERFSLILESASTNQTSMYLCASSLSTSGQKNIQYFGAGTRLSVL.

The chain has TRBV29-1 and TRBJ2-3; tentatively, D is TRBD2 (6 bases). CDR3 length: 14 residues. CDR1 is SQVTM, CDR2 ANQGSEA, per germline. V gave up 4 bases and J gave up 2 bases, with 13 bases separating them. CDR3 sequence reads: CSVVPGAPTDTQYF. The CDR3 DNA reads TGCAGCGTTGTTCCGGGAGCCCCCACAGATACGCAGTATTTT.

The J gene is TRBJ1-4, the V gene TRBV20-1; D gene ambiguous. V gave up 5 bases and J gave up 4 bases, with 2 bases separating them. The CDR3 loop spans 10 amino acids. Germline CDR1 is DFQATT and CDR2 is SNEGSKA (reference sequence). This CDR3 is CSAYNEKLFF. The CDR3 DNA follows: TGCAGTGCTTATAATGAAAAACTGTTTTTT.

To note about this clonotype: One junction end does not reproduce the germline sequence, and a read error may be involved. The V gene is TRBV7-3, the J gene TRBJ2-5, with D possibly TRBD2 on 5 matching bases. This CDR3 spans 15 amino acids. CDR1 SGHTA and CDR2 FQGTGA come from the germline V gene. CDR3 bases: TGTGGCAGCAGCTTAATGCCCTCCCGGGGAGAGACCCAGTACTTC. The encoded protein is CGSSLMPSRGETQYF.

The rearrangement uses TRBV27 and TRBJ2-3; 7 nucleotides line up with TRBD2. V was clipped by 3 bases and J by 5 bases; unmatched bases: 11. This CDR3 comprises 16 residues. Germline CDR1 MNHEY, CDR2 SMNVEV (reference sequence). CDR3 protein: CASSFSLGGPRDTQYF. For the CDR3, the DNA is TGTGCCAGCAGTTTTAGTTTGGGAGGGCCAAGAGATACGCAGTATTTT.

The CDR3 DNA reads as TGTGCCAGCAGCTTTTCACAGGGACGCAGCGAGCAGTACTTC. Protein sequence: CASSFSQGRSEQYF. The chain links TRBV11-2 to TRBJ2-4, with D perhaps TRBD1 (6 bases). The closer fit of TRBJ2-7 to the DNA end suggests the J call may be wrong. This CDR3 has 14 residues. Germline V CDR1 and CDR2: SGHAT, FQNNGV.